A selection of T cell receptor beta chains follows, all from one sample in a study of cytomegalovirus exposure and HLA in healthy donors. Repertoires were generated with immunoSEQ multiplex PCR, while TCRdb's copy carries only in-frame clones and drops some. The table lists about 100,000 clones, approximately 75% of them singletons, with roughly 15% in the top ten. Sequencing was carried out using PBMCs. The source of these receptors is a woman aged 70-85 years in good health and CMV-seropositive. CDR3s include the opening cysteine and the closing phenylalanine or tryptophan. The D gene is left open where the match is weak. Rows give clone size only sometimes, using once, few, many, or a class for an expanded clone.

d_gene,j_gene,abundance,v_gene,CDR3aa,CDR3nt
.,TRBJ2-5,.,TRBV5-6,CASSRLSGGDTAQYF,TGTGCCAGCAGCCGTCTGAGCGGCGGCGACACGGCCCAGTACTTC
.,TRBJ2-7,.,TRBV4-3,CASSQDWANSYEQYF,TGCGCCAGCAGCCAAGATTGGGCGAACTCCTACGAGCAGTACTTC
TRBD1,TRBJ1-6,.,TRBV4-1,CASSQVTGGGGNSPLHF,TGCGCCAGCAGCCAAGTCACAGGGGGCGGTGGCAATTCACCCCTCCACTTT
TRBD1,TRBJ2-7,.,TRBV30,CAWSAPPVQGTSYEQYF,TGTGCCTGGAGTGCCCCACCAGTACAGGGGACGTCCTACGAGCAGTACTTC
.,TRBJ2-6,.,TRBV11-3,CASSLGRGSGANVLTF,TGTGCCAGCAGCTTAGGACGGGGCTCTGGGGCCAACGTCCTGACTTTC
.,TRBJ2-3,.,TRBV29-1,CSVGAGPSTDTQYF,TGCAGCGTTGGTGCAGGGCCAAGCACAGATACGCAGTATTTT
TRBD2,TRBJ2-1,.,TRBV9,CASSFGLAAYNEQFF,TGTGCCAGCAGCTTCGGACTAGCGGCCTACAATGAGCAGTTCTTC
.,TRBJ2-7,.,TRBV6-1,CATAQAFSYEQYF,TGTGCCACGGCACAGGCCTTCTCCTACGAGCAGTACTTC
.,TRBJ1-2,.,TRBV27,CASRLTLSGEYGYTF,TGTGCCAGCAGGCTAACCCTGTCGGGGGAATATGGCTACACCTTC
TRBD1,TRBJ2-7,.,TRBV6-6,CASSSGQGVFEQYF,TGTGCCAGCAGCTCGGGACAGGGAGTATTCGAGCAGTACTTC
TRBD1,TRBJ2-2,.,TRBV5-1,CASRPQGFFNTGELFF,TGCGCCAGCAGACCACAGGGGTTCTTTAACACCGGGGAGCTGTTTTTT
.,TRBJ2-7,.,TRBV6-1,CASSASGLSYEQYF,TGTGCCAGCAGCGCCTCAGGGCTATCCTACGAGCAGTACTTC
TRBD2,TRBJ2-5,.,TRBV28,CASSRLEAGVETQYF,TGTGCCAGCAGCCGGCTGGAGGCGGGGGTAGAGACCCAGTACTTC
TRBD1,TRBJ2-3,.,TRBV5-1,CASSFGDRVTDTQYF,TGCGCCAGCAGCTTCGGGGACAGGGTGACAGATACGCAGTATTTT
.,TRBJ2-1,few,TRBV13,CASRRMTAILNEQFF,TGTGCCAGCCGGAGGATGACTGCTATACTCAATGAGCAGTTCTTC
TRBD2,TRBJ2-1,few,TRBV19,CASSTIAGGNNEQFF,TGTGCCAGTAGTACCATAGCGGGAGGCAACAATGAGCAGTTCTTC
TRBD1,TRBJ2-5,.,TRBV2,CASKRDRGQETQYF,TGTGCCAGCAAAAGGGACAGGGGCCAAGAGACCCAGTACTTC
TRBD1,TRBJ2-1,.,TRBV27,CASSQRHRGYNEQFF,TGTGCCAGCAGTCAAAGACACAGGGGCTACAATGAGCAGTTCTTC
.,TRBJ1-2,.,TRBV5-4,CASSSTQGVGYTF,TGTGCCAGCAGCTCCACACAGGGTGTCGGCTACACCTTC
.,TRBJ1-2,.,TRBV19,CASRRWGDNYGYTF,TGTGCCAGCCGGAGGTGGGGAGATAACTATGGCTACACCTTC
TRBD1,TRBJ2-7,.,TRBV28,CASRAYQQGREQYF,TGTGCCAGCAGGGCATATCAACAGGGGCGCGAGCAGTACTTC
.,TRBJ2-7,once,TRBV29-1,CSVAQTYEQYF,TGCAGCGTTGCACAGACCTACGAGCAGTACTTC
.,TRBJ2-7,.,TRBV5-4,CASSFWGAYEQYF,TGTGCCAGCAGCTTTTGGGGAGCCTACGAGCAGTACTTC
TRBD2,TRBJ2-7,.,TRBV28,CASSSSGGALYEQYF,TGTGCCAGCAGTTCTAGCGGGGGGGCTCTCTACGAGCAGTACTTC
TRBD1,TRBJ1-1,once,TRBV5-6,CASSWRTGKNTEAFF,TGTGCCAGCAGCTGGAGGACAGGAAAGAACACTGAAGCTTTCTTT
TRBD1,TRBJ1-4,once,TRBV7-6,CASSLGTGYEKLFF,TGTGCCAGCAGCTTAGGGACAGGGTATGAAAAACTGTTTTTT
.,TRBJ2-7,.,TRBV10-3,CAISESGRGSYEQYF,TGTGCCATCAGTGAGTCGGGAAGGGGGTCCTACGAGCAGTACTTC
TRBD2,TRBJ2-5,once,TRBV6-1,CASSGSGNHQETQYF,TGTGCCAGCAGTGGTAGCGGGAACCACCAAGAGACCCAGTACTTC
TRBD1,TRBJ1-3,.,TRBV7-6,CASSLSVQQGAVGNTIYF,TGTGCCAGCAGCTTATCTGTACAACAGGGGGCGGTTGGAAACACCATATATTTT